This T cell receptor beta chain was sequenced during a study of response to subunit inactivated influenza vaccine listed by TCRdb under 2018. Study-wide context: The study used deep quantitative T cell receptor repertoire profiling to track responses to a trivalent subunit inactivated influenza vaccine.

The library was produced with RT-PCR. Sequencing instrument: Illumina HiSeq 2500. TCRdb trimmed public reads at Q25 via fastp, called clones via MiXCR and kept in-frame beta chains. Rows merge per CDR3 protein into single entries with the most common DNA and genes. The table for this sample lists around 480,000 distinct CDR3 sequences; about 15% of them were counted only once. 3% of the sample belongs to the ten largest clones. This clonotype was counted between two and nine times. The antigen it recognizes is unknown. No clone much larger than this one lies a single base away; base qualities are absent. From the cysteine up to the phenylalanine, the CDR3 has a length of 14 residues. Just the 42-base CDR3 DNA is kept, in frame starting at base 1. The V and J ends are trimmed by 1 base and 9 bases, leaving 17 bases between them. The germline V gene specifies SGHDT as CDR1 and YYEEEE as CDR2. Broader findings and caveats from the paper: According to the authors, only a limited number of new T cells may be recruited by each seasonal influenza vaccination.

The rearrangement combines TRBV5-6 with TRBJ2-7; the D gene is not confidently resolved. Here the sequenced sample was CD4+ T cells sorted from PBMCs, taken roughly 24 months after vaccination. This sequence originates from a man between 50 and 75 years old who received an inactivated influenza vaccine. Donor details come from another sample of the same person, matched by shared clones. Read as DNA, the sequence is TGTGCCAGCAGCTTGCTTAGGGCCGCCCAGTGGCAGTACTTC. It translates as CASSLLRAAQWQYF.